This T cell receptor (beta chain) was captured by sequencing in a study of identical twins. The length of the CDR3 is 15 residues. Germline V gene sequence: CDR1 SGHTA, CDR2 FQGNSA. The ends lost 5 bases at V and 7 bases at J; junction bases unmatched: 11. This clonotype was seen just once. In TCRdb, the 5' RACE reads were re-called with MiXCR into one record per CDR3 protein. In the table there are roughly 770,000 distinct CDR3 sequences, roughly 18% of which are singletons. The same sample was also studied in work on T cells expressing NK-cell markers.

The clonotype originates from a woman aged 18-29 years in good health. This sequence joins TRBV7-2 and TRBJ2-3, with 8 bases that match TRBD2. The specimen sequenced was PBMCs. The CDR3 spells CASSRTSSSEYTQYF. As DNA, the CDR3 is TGTGCCAGCAGCCGGACTAGCAGTAGCGAATATACGCAGTATTTT.